The rows below give T cell receptor beta chains drawn from one sample of a study of blood T cell repertoires in COVID-19. The assay was immunoSEQ multiplex PCR, and TCRdb's table has in-frame clones only and misses some. The data contain 400,000 or so clones, 80% to 95% of them singletons. The sequencing sample was made of PBMCs or T cells enriched from blood (not recorded which). The receptors were sampled from a man between 18 and 29 years old who had recovered from COVID-19. Each CDR3 is given with its conserved first and last residue. A D gene is named only where the DNA matches it firmly. Part of the rows lack a size; the others show once, few, many or a class for expanded clones.

CDR3nt: TGCGCCAGCAGCGAGGGATCGGGGGAATATCGTTCAGATACGCAGTATTTT
CDR3aa: CASSEGSGEYRSDTQYF
d_gene: -
v_gene: TRBV5-1
j_gene: TRBJ2-3
abundance: -

CDR3nt: TGTGCCAGCAGTCCGACAGGGTTTACACCCCTCCACTTT
CDR3aa: CASSPTGFTPLHF
d_gene: TRBD1
v_gene: TRBV12-3/TRBV12-4
j_gene: TRBJ1-6
abundance: -

CDR3nt: TGTGCCAGCAGTGAAGCTTCGGGATTCACAGATACGCAGTATTTT
CDR3aa: CASSEASGFTDTQYF
d_gene: -
v_gene: TRBV2
j_gene: TRBJ2-3
abundance: -

CDR3nt: TGTGCCAGCAGTGAAGCCCGTCCCTCTAACTATGGCTACACCTTC
CDR3aa: CASSEARPSNYGYTF
d_gene: -
v_gene: TRBV6-1
j_gene: TRBJ1-2
abundance: -

CDR3nt: TGCGCCAGCAGCACGGGGGACCCAACAGATACGCAGTATTTT
CDR3aa: CASSTGDPTDTQYF
d_gene: -
v_gene: TRBV5-1
j_gene: TRBJ2-3
abundance: -

CDR3nt: TGTGCCAGCAGTTTAGGACAGGGTAATGGCTACACCTTC
CDR3aa: CASSLGQGNGYTF
d_gene: TRBD1
v_gene: TRBV7-9
j_gene: TRBJ1-2
abundance: -

CDR3nt: TGTGCCAGCAGGCAGTCTTATAGCAATCAGCCCCAGCATTTT
CDR3aa: CASRQSYSNQPQHF
d_gene: -
v_gene: TRBV6-5
j_gene: TRBJ1-5
abundance: -

CDR3nt: TGTGCCATCAGGGTCGATCCAGCGGGGAACACCGGGGAGCTGTTTTTT
CDR3aa: CAIRVDPAGNTGELFF
d_gene: -
v_gene: TRBV10-3
j_gene: TRBJ2-2
abundance: -

CDR3nt: TGCGCCAGCAGCCAAACTCAGGGGTATGGCTACACCTTC
CDR3aa: CASSQTQGYGYTF
d_gene: -
v_gene: TRBV5-1
j_gene: TRBJ1-2
abundance: -

CDR3nt: TGTGCCAGCAGCTCCCAGGGGGCCACTGAAGCTTTCTTT
CDR3aa: CASSSQGATEAFF
d_gene: TRBD1
v_gene: TRBV7-3
j_gene: TRBJ1-1
abundance: -

CDR3nt: TGTGCTAGTGGTTTGTCACTGGGACAGCCCTATGGCTACACCTTC
CDR3aa: CASGLSLGQPYGYTF
d_gene: TRBD1
v_gene: TRBV12-5
j_gene: TRBJ1-2
abundance: -

CDR3nt: TGTGCCAGCAGTGATATGCGGGACAGATCGTTGGAGACCCAGTACTTC
CDR3aa: CASSDMRDRSLETQYF
d_gene: -
v_gene: TRBV6-1
j_gene: TRBJ2-5
abundance: few

CDR3nt: TGTGCCAGCAGCCGCGGGACTAGCGACACAGATACGCAGTATTTT
CDR3aa: CASSRGTSDTDTQYF
d_gene: TRBD2
v_gene: TRBV5-8
j_gene: TRBJ2-3
abundance: -

CDR3nt: TGTGCCAGCAGCTTGGAGGGGGCAGATTCAGATACGCAGTATTTT
CDR3aa: CASSLEGADSDTQYF
d_gene: -
v_gene: TRBV27
j_gene: TRBJ2-3
abundance: -

CDR3nt: TGTGCCAGCAGCTTGGCGCCAGGGCCTTACAATGAGCAGTTCTTC
CDR3aa: CASSLAPGPYNEQFF
d_gene: -
v_gene: TRBV5-6
j_gene: TRBJ2-1
abundance: -

CDR3nt: TGTGCCAGCAGTTTAGGCGGTAGGAACACTGAAGCTTTCTTT
CDR3aa: CASSLGGRNTEAFF
d_gene: -
v_gene: TRBV27
j_gene: TRBJ1-1
abundance: -

CDR3nt: TGCAGCGTCCTGGAGCAGGGGGACTACAATGAGCAGTTCTTC
CDR3aa: CSVLEQGDYNEQFF
d_gene: TRBD1
v_gene: TRBV29-1
j_gene: TRBJ2-1
abundance: -

CDR3nt: TGTGCCAGCAGTGAGGGGGCGCCGGGAGATACGCAGTATTTT
CDR3aa: CASSEGAPGDTQYF
d_gene: TRBD1
v_gene: TRBV28
j_gene: TRBJ2-3
abundance: -

CDR3nt: TGTGCCAGCAGCTTAGTTAGTAGGGGAAACACTGAAGCTTTCTTT
CDR3aa: CASSLVSRGNTEAFF
d_gene: -
v_gene: TRBV7-8
j_gene: TRBJ1-1
abundance: -

CDR3nt: TGTGCCAGCAGTTCCGGACAGGGCGGATTTGGAAACACCATATATTTT
CDR3aa: CASSSGQGGFGNTIYF
d_gene: TRBD1
v_gene: TRBV28
j_gene: TRBJ1-3
abundance: -

CDR3nt: TGTGCCAGCTCATCCAACTCAGGGTCCAGCTATGGCTACACCTTC
CDR3aa: CASSSNSGSSYGYTF
d_gene: -
v_gene: TRBV18
j_gene: TRBJ1-2
abundance: -

CDR3nt: TGTGCCAGCAGCGTTTATAGCACAGAGCAGTTCTTC
CDR3aa: CASSVYSTEQFF
d_gene: -
v_gene: TRBV9
j_gene: TRBJ2-1
abundance: -

CDR3nt: TGTGCCAGCAGTCCCCTGGGAGGGTACGAGCAGTACTTC
CDR3aa: CASSPLGGYEQYF
d_gene: TRBD2
v_gene: TRBV12-3/TRBV12-4
j_gene: TRBJ2-7
abundance: -

CDR3nt: TGTGCCAGCAGCCATTCGAGTAGCGGGAGGGCAGATACGCAGTATTTT
CDR3aa: CASSHSSSGRADTQYF
d_gene: TRBD2
v_gene: TRBV3-1/TRBV3-2
j_gene: TRBJ2-3
abundance: -

CDR3nt: TGCGCCAGCAGGCAGGGTGACTATGGCTACACCTTC
CDR3aa: CASRQGDYGYTF
d_gene: -
v_gene: TRBV10-2
j_gene: TRBJ1-2
abundance: -

CDR3nt: TGCAGTGCTCTTAACTATGGCTACACCTTC
CDR3aa: CSALNYGYTF
d_gene: -
v_gene: TRBV20-1
j_gene: TRBJ1-2
abundance: -